This T cell receptor (beta chain) comes out of a study of T-cell reconstitution after alpha-beta-depleted transplantation in children (dated by TCRdb to 2016 to 2018). About the full investigation: T-cell immune reconstitution after TCRalphabeta/CD19-depleted allogeneic hematopoietic cell transplantation in children was quantitatively tracked in the study by means of TCR repertoire profiling.

This clonotype came up a few times. The antigen it binds to is not known. No base qualities exist here, and no much larger clone lies one base off it. Libraries came from PCR. TCRdb lists the instrument as Illumina HiSeq 2500. To normalize quantification of the TCRbeta repertoire, the TCR libraries were built with molecular barcoding that relied on unique molecular identifiers. Using fastp trimming at Q25 and MiXCR clonotype assembly, TCRdb reanalyzed the public sequencing data and kept in-frame beta chains. Identical CDR3 protein sequences are pooled into one entry, listed with their most common genes and DNA. Here the sample has some 490,000 distinct CDR3 sequences; 12% occur a single time. Together, the top ten hold approximately 5.4% of the sample. The germline V gene gives CDR1 as SQVTM and CDR2 as ANQGSEA. The CDR3, from cysteine to phenylalanine, totals 12 residues. Only the CDR3 part of the read is kept: 36 bases, read in frame from the first base.

The TCR sequence derives from a human donor who donated a stem cell graft to a child with combined immunodeficiency. Recombination linked TRBV29-1 to TRBJ2-4, with the D gene too uncertain to name. This specimen consisted of PBMCs from the stem cell graft donor, obtained from the stem cell graft. In nucleotides, the sequence is TGCGCCAAAAGGGATTTTCAAAACATTCAGTACTTC. This is translated as CAKRDFQNIQYF.